The 18 T cell receptor beta chains listed next were all sequenced from one sample in a study of cytomegalovirus exposure and HLA in healthy donors. Only in-frame clones appear in the TCRdb table, and some are missing; sequencing was by immunoSEQ multiplex PCR. In the table there are 150,000 to 200,000 clones, around nine tenths of which are singletons. The source material was PBMCs. The receptors were gathered from a man between 18 and 29 years old in good health and CMV-seropositive.

V usage is TRBV6-6 and J usage is TRBJ1-5; TRBD1 might be the D (6 bases). Trimming pared 9 bases from V and 4 bases from J, leaving 16 bases between. This CDR3 region has 14 residues. Looked up from germline, CDR1 is MNHNY and CDR2 is SVGAGI (reference sequence). CDR3 protein: CASSSPGENQPQHF. CDR3 nucleotide sequence: TGTGCCAGTTCATCTCCAGGGGAAAATCAGCCCCAGCATTTT.

The V gene is TRBV7-8, the J gene TRBJ2-3; TRBD2 aligns across 13 bases. J was trimmed by 5 bases and V by 1 base; bases with no gene match: 0. From germline, CDR1 is SGHVS and CDR2 FQNEAQ. The CDR3 sequence is 15 residues long. In nucleotides, the CDR3 is TGTGCCAGCAGCTTAGGACTAGCGGGGGGAGATACGCAGTATTTT. Amino acids: CASSLGLAGGDTQYF.

The V and J genes are TRBV27 and TRBJ1-2, with D possibly TRBD1 on 5 matching bases. The CDR3 loop spans 12 amino acids. The V gene's germline CDR1 is MNHEY and CDR2 SMNVEV (reference sequence). The V and J ends lost 6 bases and 8 bases respectively, with 13 bases between them. The CDR3 reads CASRGAEVGYTF. The CDR3 coding sequence is TGTGCCAGCAGAGGGGCTGAAGTGGGCTACACCTTC.

The gene calls are TRBV30 and TRBJ2-1, with D perhaps matching TRBD1 (5 bases). Trimming stripped 2 bases from V and 12 bases from J, with 11 bases between. Germline V gene lookup returns CDR1 GTSNPN and CDR2 SVGIG (reference sequence). This CDR3 comprises 11 residues. The chain's CDR3 is CAWSSDTLQFF. Written as DNA, the CDR3 is TGTGCCTGGAGTTCGGACACTTTGCAGTTCTTC.

The J gene is TRBJ2-7, the V gene TRBV4-2; perhaps TRBD1 as D (6 bases). Germline V gene data show CDR1 as LGHNA and CDR2 as YNFKEQ. Trimming removed 0 bases at V and 2 bases at J, with 11 bases between. The CDR3 totals 15 residues. This CDR3 reads CASSQDRGTTYEQYF. Here the CDR3 DNA reads TGTGCCAGCAGCCAAGACAGGGGCACCACCTACGAGCAGTACTTC.

The rearrangement links TRBV4-2 to TRBJ1-3, with D uncertain. CDR3 length: 17 amino acids. Germline CDR1 reads LGHNA; CDR2 reads YNFKEQ. Deletions cut 0 bases from V and 0 bases from J, with 12 bases between. The CDR3 region has the DNA TGTGCCAGCAGCCAAGATATGAGCACCTCCTCTGGAAACACCATATATTTT. Its translation is CASSQDMSTSSGNTIYF.

V and J are TRBV7-2 and TRBJ1-4; no clear D. The germline gives CDR1 SGHTA, CDR2 FQGNSA. This CDR3 region has 13 residues. The germline V and J ends were trimmed by 4 bases and 8 bases, with 11 bases remaining between them. The CDR3 nucleotides are TGTGCCAGCAGCTCCCGGGGAGACGAAAAACTGTTTTTT. Amino acid sequence: CASSSRGDEKLFF.

A single count supports this clone. The chain uses TRBV7-2 and TRBJ2-2; a weak D match, TRBD1 (5 bases). Germline lookup yields CDR1 SGHTA and CDR2 FQGNSA. V lost 2 bases, J lost 7 bases, and 8 bases lay in between. This CDR3 contains 13 residues. The DNA for the CDR3 is TGTGCCAGCAGCTTACCAGGGTACGGGGAGCTGTTTTTT. As protein: CASSLPGYGELFF.

The chain combines TRBV28 with TRBJ2-1; unclear D gene. CDR3 length: 15 amino acids. Trimming took off 7 bases at V and 5 bases at J, with 18 bases between the two ends. CDR1 and CDR2 (germline): MDHEN, SYDVKM. The CDR3 sequence is CASTSGRFINNEQFF. In DNA form, the CDR3 reads TGTGCCAGCACTTCTGGTCGGTTTATCAACAATGAGCAGTTCTTC.

A few counts support this clone. The chain uses TRBV14 and TRBJ1-2; D gene ambiguous. This CDR3 comprises 13 residues. From germline, CDR1 is SGHDN and CDR2 FVKESK. V shed 3 bases and J shed 2 bases, with 7 bases lying between them. Here the CDR3 reads CASSQGVNYGYTF. DNA for the CDR3: TGTGCCAGCAGCCAGGGAGTCAACTATGGCTACACCTTC.

The V call is TRBV7-9, the J call TRBJ2-4, with a weak D call TRBD1 (5 bases). V dropped 2 bases and J dropped 0 bases, with 5 bases sitting between them. CDR1 and CDR2 (germline): SEHNR, FQNEAQ (reference sequence). This CDR3 region has 14 residues. The CDR3, as DNA: TGTGCCAGCAGCTTAAGGGGAGCCAAAAACATTCAGTACTTC. It codes for CASSLRGAKNIQYF.

The chain has TRBV30 and TRBJ1-2, with D possibly TRBD1 on 6 matching bases. From germline, CDR1 is GTSNPN and CDR2 SVGIG (reference sequence). Trimming cost V 8 bases and J 8 bases, with 12 bases left between them. The CDR3 is 10 amino acids. As DNA, the CDR3 is TGTGCCCACCAGGGGATAGGCTACACCTTC. It yields the protein CAHQGIGYTF.

The J gene is TRBJ1-2, the V gene TRBV27, with a possible D match to TRBD1 (5 bases). Germline assignment: CDR1 MNHEY and CDR2 SMNVEV (reference sequence). CDR3 length: 12 amino acids. Between the trimmed V and J ends, which lost 5 bases and 4 bases, there was a span of 8 bases. The CDR3 is CASSQTGYGYTF. DNA for the CDR3: TGTGCCAGCAGTCAAACAGGCTATGGCTACACCTTC.

The rearrangement links TRBV28 to TRBJ2-7, with 13 positions matching TRBD2. J gave up 2 bases and V 4 bases, and 8 bases lay outside the gene matches. Per the germline V gene, CDR1 is MDHEN and CDR2 is SYDVKM. The CDR3 runs to 17 residues. CDR3 sequence: CASSYPGLAGIPYEQYF. CDR3 bases: TGTGCCAGCAGTTACCCGGGACTAGCGGGGATCCCCTACGAGCAGTACTTC.

The chain couples TRBV11-2 to TRBJ2-2, with a possible D match to TRBD2 (5 bases). CDR1 is SGHAT and CDR2 is FQNNGV in the germline V gene. CDR3 length: 14 amino acids. V shed 1 base and J shed 6 bases, with 9 bases lying between them. The CDR3 spells CASSLGPGAGELFF. In DNA form, the CDR3 reads TGTGCCAGCAGCTTAGGGCCCGGGGCCGGGGAGCTGTTTTTT. Filled out from reference TRBV11-2 and TRBJ2-2, the complete variable domain reads EAGVAQSPRYKIIEKRQSVAFWCNPISGHATLYWYQQILGQGPKLLIQFQNNGVVDDSQLPKDRFSAERLKGVDSTLKIQPAKLEDSAVYLCASSLGPGAGELFFGEGSRLTVL.

This clone was observed a few times. The J gene is TRBJ1-4, the V gene TRBV19; D perhaps matches TRBD1 (6 bases). CDR1 and CDR2 (germline): LNHDA, SQIVND (reference sequence). CDR3 length equals 15 residues. V lost 2 bases and J 8 bases, leaving 15 bases between the germline ends. The chain's CDR3 is CASSIMRTDSEKLFF. Here the CDR3 DNA reads TGTGCCAGTAGTATAATGAGGACAGACTCCGAAAAACTGTTTTTT.

A single count supports this clone. This chain uses TRBV2 with TRBJ2-7; 9 positions agree with TRBD2. Germline CDR1 SNHLY, CDR2 FYNNEI. The CDR3 spans 15 residues. With 1 base clipped from V and 0 bases from J, the junction kept 1 base outside the gene matches. The CDR3 DNA follows: TGTGCCAGCAGTGAAGGTAGCGGGAGCTCCTACGAGCAGTACTTC. Its translation is CASSEGSGSSYEQYF.

This sequence joins TRBV19 and TRBJ1-4; TRBD1 aligns across 8 bases. CDR1 and CDR2 (germline): LNHDA, SQIVND (reference sequence). With 4 bases clipped from V and 8 bases from J, the junction kept 6 bases outside the gene matches. This CDR3 is 14 amino acids long. CDR3 sequence reads: CASSTSWDREKLFF. DNA for the CDR3: TGTGCCAGTAGTACCTCCTGGGACAGGGAAAAACTGTTTTTT.